Here is one T cell receptor (beta chain) with its context. Original processing methods: Reference gene primer amplification in the assay estimated nucleated cell counts. Here immunoSEQ multiplex PCR was the method, and the copy in TCRdb shows in-frame clones only, minus some. That table gives V, J and clone size, and the DNA gave D and trimming. Altogether about 160,000 clones are present, 90% to 95% being singletons, with the ten largest covering around 2%. The record originates from a study of blood T cell repertoires in COVID-19. Study-level information: Both acute and convalescent COVID-19 samples were obtained from the United States, Italy and Spain. Sources were T cells, B-cell-depleted T cells, or PBMCs; the material itself was cDNA or gDNA.

V shed 0 bases and J shed 4 bases, with 9 bases lying between them. The CDR3 loop spans 14 amino acids. Germline CDR1 reads MNHEY; CDR2 reads SVGEGT. The sequence was obtained from a woman aged 55 to 70 with COVID-19, enrolled during active disease. The chain uses TRBV6-2 or TRBV6-3 and TRBJ1-2; a weak D match, TRBD1 (5 bases). The specimen sequenced was peripheral blood. CDR3 nucleotides: TGTGCCAGCAGTTACTCGACAGCCGCCTATGGCTACACCTTC. It codes for CASSYSTAAYGYTF.